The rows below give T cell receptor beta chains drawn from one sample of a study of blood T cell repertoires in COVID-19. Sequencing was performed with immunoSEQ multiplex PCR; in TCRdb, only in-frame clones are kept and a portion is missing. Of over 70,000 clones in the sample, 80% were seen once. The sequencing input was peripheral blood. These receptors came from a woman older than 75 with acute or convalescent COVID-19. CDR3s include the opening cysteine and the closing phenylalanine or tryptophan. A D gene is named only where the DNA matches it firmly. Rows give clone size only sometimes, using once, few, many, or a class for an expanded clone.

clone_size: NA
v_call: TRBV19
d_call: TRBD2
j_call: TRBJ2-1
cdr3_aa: CASRTSGRAQAYNEQFF
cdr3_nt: TGTGCCAGTAGAACTAGCGGGAGGGCCCAGGCCTACAATGAGCAGTTCTTC

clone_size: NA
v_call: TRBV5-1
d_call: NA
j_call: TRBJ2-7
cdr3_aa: CASSLYQDSYEQYF
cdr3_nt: TGCGCCAGCAGCTTGTACCAGGACTCCTACGAGCAGTACTTC

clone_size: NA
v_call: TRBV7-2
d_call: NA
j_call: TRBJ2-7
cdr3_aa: CASSLAAFSSYEQYF
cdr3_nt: TGTGCCAGCAGCTTAGCGGCTTTCAGCTCCTACGAGCAGTACTTC

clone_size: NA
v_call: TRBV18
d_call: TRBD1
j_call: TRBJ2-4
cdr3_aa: CASSPPRGLTKNIQYF
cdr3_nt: TGTGCCAGCTCACCGCCGAGGGGGCTAACCAAAAACATTCAGTACTTC

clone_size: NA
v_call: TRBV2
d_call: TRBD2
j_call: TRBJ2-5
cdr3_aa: CASSGDGRAGAQYF
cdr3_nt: TGTGCCAGCAGTGGAGACGGGAGGGCCGGGGCCCAGTACTTC

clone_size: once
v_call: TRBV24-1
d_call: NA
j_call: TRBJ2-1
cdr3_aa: CATSDSGTFLFF
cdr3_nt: TGTGCCACCAGTGATTCCGGGACTTTCCTATTCTTC

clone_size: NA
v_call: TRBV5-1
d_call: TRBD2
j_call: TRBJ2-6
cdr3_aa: CASSLAGGRTGANVLTF
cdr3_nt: TGCGCCAGCAGCCTAGCGGGGGGCAGGACTGGGGCCAACGTCCTGACTTTC

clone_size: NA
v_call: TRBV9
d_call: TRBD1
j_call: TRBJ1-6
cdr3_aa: CASSRQGNNSPLHF
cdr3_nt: TGTGCCAGCAGCCGACAGGGAAATAATTCACCCCTCCACTTT

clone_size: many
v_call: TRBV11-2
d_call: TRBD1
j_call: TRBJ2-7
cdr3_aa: CASSQGVHEQYF
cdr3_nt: TGTGCCAGCAGCCAGGGGGTGCACGAGCAGTACTTC

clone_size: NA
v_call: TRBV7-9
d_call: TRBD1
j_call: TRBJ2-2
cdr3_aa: CASSLQGADSLNTGELFF
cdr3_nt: TGTGCCAGCAGCTTACAGGGGGCGGATTCCTTGAACACCGGGGAGCTGTTTTTT

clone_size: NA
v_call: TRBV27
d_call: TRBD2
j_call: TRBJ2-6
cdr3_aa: CASGPYRTSGSSGANVLTF
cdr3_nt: TGTGCCAGCGGACCCTATCGGACTAGCGGGAGCTCTGGGGCCAACGTCCTGACTTTC

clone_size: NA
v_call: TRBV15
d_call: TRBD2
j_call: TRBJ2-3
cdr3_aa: CATSRDRAGGDTQYF
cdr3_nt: TGTGCCACCAGCAGAGATCGGGCGGGAGGGGATACGCAGTATTTT

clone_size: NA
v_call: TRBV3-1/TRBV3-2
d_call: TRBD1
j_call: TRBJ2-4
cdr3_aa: CASSQGQENIQYF
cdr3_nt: TGTGCCAGCAGCCAGGGACAGGAAAACATTCAGTACTTC

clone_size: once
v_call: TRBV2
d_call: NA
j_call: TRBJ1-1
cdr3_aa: CASRGERGTEAFF
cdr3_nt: TGTGCCAGCAGAGGAGAGAGAGGCACTGAAGCTTTCTTT

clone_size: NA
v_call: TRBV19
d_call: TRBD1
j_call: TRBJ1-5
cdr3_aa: CASSIGQVGNQPQHF
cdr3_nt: TGTGCCAGTAGCATCGGACAGGTGGGCAATCAGCCCCAGCATTTT

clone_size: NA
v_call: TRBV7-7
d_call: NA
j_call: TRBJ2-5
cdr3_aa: CASSLDRSGETQYF
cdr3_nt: TGTGCCAGCAGCTTAGACCGAAGCGGGGAGACCCAGTACTTC